The 28 T cell receptor beta chains reported below all come from one sample, sequenced in a study of T cells expressing NK-cell markers. TCRdb re-called the 5' RACE reads and catalogs CDR3 proteins one per entry, DNA excluded. The sample includes 350,000 to 450,000 distinct CDR3 sequences. Material: blood T cells: a sorted CD56 or NKG2C T cell subset, CD4+ or CD8+ T cells, or bulk PBMC T cells (not recorded which). The receptor set was obtained from a man aged 18 to 69 in good health.

The chain carries TRBV20-1 and TRBJ1-6; TCRdb's assignment of TRBD1 cannot be checked, as there is no DNA. The CDR3 contains 15 residues. Germline values: CDR1 DFQATT, CDR2 SNEGSKA (reference sequence). This chain's CDR3 is CSASPTQGAGSPLHF.

The V call is TRBV20-1, the J call TRBJ1-1; TCRdb proposes TRBD1, but this gene call is untestable without DNA. The CDR3 totals 15 residues. CDR1 and CDR2 from the germline V gene are DFQATT and SNEGSKA (reference sequence). This CDR3 is CSARDKRQGKTEAFF.

V usage is TRBV7-2 and J usage is TRBJ1-4; TCRdb returns TRBD1, unconfirmable since there is no DNA. The CDR3 contains 14 residues. CDR1 and CDR2 (germline): SGHTA, FQGNSA. CDR3 protein: CASSLVGLGEKLFF. Using reference TRBV7-2 and TRBJ1-4 for the parts outside the CDR3, the full variable domain is GAGVSQSPSNKVTEKGKDVELRCDPISGHTALYWYRQSLGQGLEFLIYFQGNSAPDKSGLPSDRFSAERTGGSVSTLTIQRTQQEDSAVYLCASSLVGLGEKLFFGSGTQLSVL.

The CDR3 region is CASSLGAPRREAFF. The chain recombines TRBV28 with TRBJ1-1; TCRdb gives TRBD1 as the D gene, but with no DNA this cannot be confirmed. CDR1 is MDHEN and CDR2 is SYDVKM in the germline V gene. The CDR3 sequence is 14 residues long.

The J gene is TRBJ2-1, the V gene TRBV6-2 or TRBV6-3; TCRdb lists TRBD1, though no DNA is available to test this call. Germline CDR1 is MNHEY and CDR2 is SVGEGT. This CDR3 has 15 amino acids. CDR3 region: CASSYRDQGVGEQFF.

This sequence joins TRBV16 and TRBJ2-1; with no DNA, the TCRdb D assignment of TRBD1 cannot be verified. This CDR3 comprises 16 residues. The germline gives CDR1 KGHSY, CDR2 FQNENV. CDR3 protein: CASSQLRDRVIGEQFF.

V usage is TRBV18 and J usage is TRBJ1-2. Germline V gene data show CDR1 as KGHSH and CDR2 as LQKENI. The length of the CDR3 is 13 residues. CDR3 protein: CASSPQGAEGYTF.

The V gene is TRBV20-1, the J gene TRBJ2-1; TCRdb picks TRBD2, but there is no DNA to check that call. The germline V gene has CDR1 DFQATT and CDR2 SNEGSKA (reference sequence). The length of the CDR3 is 17 residues. This CDR3 reads CSASSLAGGLADNEQFF.

J is TRBJ1-1 and V is TRBV29-1. The germline gives CDR1 SQVTM, CDR2 ANQGSEA. This CDR3 contains 11 residues. CDR3 region: CSVDRNTEAFF.

This chain joins TRBV7-2 and TRBJ2-1; the D call of TRBD1 rests on TCRdb alone, since no DNA is present to check it. This CDR3 is 16 amino acids long. CDR1 SGHTA and CDR2 FQGNSA come from the germline V gene. CDR3 loop: CASSPQTGLLSNEQFF. The complete variable domain, with remaining parts taken from reference TRBV7-2 and TRBJ2-1, reads GAGVSQSPSNKVTEKGKDVELRCDPISGHTALYWYRQSLGQGLEFLIYFQGNSAPDKSGLPSDRFSAERTGGSVSTLTIQRTQQEDSAVYLCASSPQTGLLSNEQFFGPGTRLTVL.

The V call is TRBV10-3, the J call TRBJ2-3; TCRdb outputs TRBD1, but without DNA this stays unchecked. The germline gives CDR1 ENHRY, CDR2 SYGVKD. This CDR3 is 14 amino acids long. This chain's CDR3 is CAISAGGSTDTQYF.

The chain combines TRBV2 with TRBJ2-7; TCRdb picks TRBD1, but there is no DNA to check that call. Germline loops: CDR1 SNHLY, CDR2 FYNNEI. The CDR3 contains 14 residues. CDR3 sequence: CASILGHGSYEQYF.

The J gene is TRBJ2-1, the V gene TRBV7-9; TCRdb lists TRBD1, though no DNA is available to test this call. The CDR3 is 14 residues long. The germline V gene encodes CDR1 SEHNR and CDR2 FQNEAQ (reference sequence). The CDR3 protein is CASSLAGGRPIQFF.

The gene calls are TRBV7-9 and TRBJ2-6. The V gene's germline CDR1 is SEHNR and CDR2 FQNEAQ (reference sequence). The CDR3 runs to 14 residues. Here the CDR3 reads CASSLATGSNVLTF. The full variable domain, rest sourced from reference TRBV7-9 and TRBJ2-6, is DTGVSQNPRHKITKRGQNVTFRCDPISEHNRLYWYRQTLGQGPEFLTYFQNEAQLEKSRLLSDRFSAERPKGSFSTLEIQRTEQGDSAMYLCASSLATGSNVLTFGAGSRLTVL.

The gene calls are TRBV15 and TRBJ2-7. This CDR3 has 14 amino acids. Germline loops: CDR1 LNHNV, CDR2 YYDKDF (reference sequence). The CDR3 sequence is CATSQEESSYEQYF.

The CDR3 reads CASSGQGFGTDTQYF. The rearrangement joins TRBV5-4 to TRBJ2-3; the TCRdb D gene call, TRBD1, has no DNA to confirm it. The CDR3 is 15 amino acids. Germline V CDR1 and CDR2: SGHNT, YYREEE (reference sequence).

The gene calls are TRBV6-1 and TRBJ2-7; TCRdb designates TRBD1, a call that cannot be tested without DNA. Looked up from germline, CDR1 is MNHNS and CDR2 is SASEGT. The CDR3 has 14 amino acids. CDR3 sequence: CASIFSDTSYEQYF.

This sequence joins TRBV9 and TRBJ2-2. The germline gives CDR1 SGDLS, CDR2 YYNGEE. The CDR3 covers 16 residues. CDR3 residues: CASSVIRAANTGELFF.

The chain recombines TRBV6-2 or TRBV6-3 with TRBJ1-1; TCRdb selects TRBD1, and the lack of DNA leaves this call unchecked. Germline loops: CDR1 MNHEY, CDR2 SVGEGT. The CDR3 is 16 amino acids. CDR3 amino acids: CASSKDRVRGRTEAFF.

The rearrangement joins TRBV6-2 or TRBV6-3 to TRBJ2-7; TCRdb calls TRBD2, which cannot be checked without DNA. This CDR3 contains 16 residues. CDR1 and CDR2 from the germline V gene are MNHEY and SVGEGT. CDR3 region: CASSLDLAVFAYEQYF.

The J gene is TRBJ2-7, the V gene TRBV7-6; there is no DNA to check the TCRdb D call of TRBD2. Per germline, CDR1 SGHVS and CDR2 FNYEAQ. The CDR3 has 16 residues. The chain's CDR3 is CASSLGASGGAGEQYF. Full variable domain (remainder filled in from reference TRBV7-6 and TRBJ2-7): GAGVSQSPRYKVTKRGQDVALRCDPISGHVSLYWYRQALGQGPEFLTYFNYEAQQDKSGLPNDRFSAERPEGSISTLTIQRTEQRDSAMYRCASSLGASGGAGEQYFGPGTRLTVT.

The chain has TRBV6-2 or TRBV6-3 and TRBJ1-1. This CDR3 is 14 amino acids long. CDR1 and CDR2 (germline): MNHEY, SVGEGT. The chain's CDR3 is CASRGWTGNTEAFF.

The CDR3 here is CASSRGPMNTEAFF. This chain connects TRBV5-5 to TRBJ1-1; without DNA, the TCRdb call of TRBD1 cannot be checked. This CDR3 is 14 amino acids long. Germline CDR1 is SGHKS and CDR2 is YYEKEE (reference sequence).

The V gene is TRBV12-5, the J gene TRBJ2-2. This CDR3 is 12 amino acids long. Germline CDR1 and CDR2: LGHNT and FRNRAP. This CDR3 reads CASGSSTGELFF.

This rearrangement joins TRBV12-3 or TRBV12-4 to TRBJ1-2. CDR3 length: 12 amino acids. The CDR3 here is CASSLSGTGYTF.

V gene TRBV5-1 combines with J gene TRBJ2-3; TCRdb's assignment of TRBD2 cannot be checked, as there is no DNA. Germline CDR1 is SGHRS and CDR2 is YFSETQ. CDR3 length: 15 amino acids. The CDR3 sequence is CASTPPGDLTVTQYF.

The chain couples TRBV2 to TRBJ1-5; TCRdb's D call, TRBD1, is unchecked because there is no DNA. The CDR3 loop spans 15 amino acids. The germline CDR1 and CDR2 sequences are SNHLY and FYNNEI. The CDR3 sequence: CASRRQGANNQPQHF.

This chain links TRBV20-1 with TRBJ2-7; TCRdb names TRBD1, which stays unverified in the absence of DNA. CDR1 is DFQATT, CDR2 SNEGSKA, per germline (reference sequence). This CDR3 region has 17 residues. CDR3 protein: CSARDTARTGFSYEQYF.